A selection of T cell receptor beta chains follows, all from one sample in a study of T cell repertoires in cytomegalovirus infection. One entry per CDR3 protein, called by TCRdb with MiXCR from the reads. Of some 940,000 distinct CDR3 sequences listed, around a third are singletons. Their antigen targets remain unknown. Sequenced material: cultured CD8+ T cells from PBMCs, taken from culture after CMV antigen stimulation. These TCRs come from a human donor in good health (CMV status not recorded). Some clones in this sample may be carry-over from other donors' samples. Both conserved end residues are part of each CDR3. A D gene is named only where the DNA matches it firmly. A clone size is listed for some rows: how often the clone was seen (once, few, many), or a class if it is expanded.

CDR3nt: TGTGCCAGCAGTTTAACCCCGGGGACAGCGAACACTGAAGCTTTCTTT
CDR3aa: CASSLTPGTANTEAFF
abundance: few
v_gene: TRBV27
j_gene: TRBJ1-1
d_gene: TRBD1
len: 16

CDR3nt: TGCAGTGCTAGAGATCGGGTAGGGCGACCTGACTATGGCTACACCTTC
CDR3aa: CSARDRVGRPDYGYTF
abundance: NA
v_gene: TRBV20-1
j_gene: TRBJ1-2
d_gene: NA
len: 16

CDR3nt: TGTGCCAGCAGCGCGGGACTAGCGGGGGGCGCTTCCTACGAGCAGTACTTC
CDR3aa: CASSAGLAGGASYEQYF
abundance: many
v_gene: TRBV7-2
j_gene: TRBJ2-7
d_gene: TRBD2
len: 17

CDR3nt: TGTGCCAGCAGTTACGGGACGGGACAGGGCACAGATACGCAGTATTTT
CDR3aa: CASSYGTGQGTDTQYF
abundance: few
v_gene: TRBV6-5
j_gene: TRBJ2-3
d_gene: TRBD1
len: 16

CDR3nt: TGTGCCAGCAGTTACTTACCCTGGCCGGGACAGGAGGGCAATCAGCCCCAGCATTTT
CDR3aa: CASSYLPWPGQEGNQPQHF
abundance: NA
v_gene: TRBV6-6
j_gene: TRBJ1-5
d_gene: TRBD1
len: 19

CDR3nt: TGCGCCAGCAGCCCATGGACAGCCCAGAACACTGAAGCTTTCTTT
CDR3aa: CASSPWTAQNTEAFF
abundance: few
v_gene: TRBV5-1
j_gene: TRBJ1-1
d_gene: NA
len: 15

CDR3nt: TGTGCCAGCAGTGATATCGGCAGGGTCGTCAATCAGCCCCAGCATTTT
CDR3aa: CASSDIGRVVNQPQHF
abundance: NA
v_gene: TRBV2
j_gene: TRBJ1-5
d_gene: NA
len: 16

CDR3nt: TGTGCCAGCAGTTACGGGACAGACTCTGGGGCCAACGTCCTGACTTTC
CDR3aa: CASSYGTDSGANVLTF
abundance: NA
v_gene: TRBV6-2/TRBV6-3
j_gene: TRBJ2-6
d_gene: TRBD1
len: 16

CDR3nt: TGTGCCAGCAGTTTATGGGGGGGGGAAGCTTTCTTT
CDR3aa: CASSLWGGEAFF
abundance: NA
v_gene: TRBV27
j_gene: TRBJ1-1
d_gene: NA
len: 12

CDR3nt: TGTGCCAGCACCAGGGGCAGTAATTCACCCCTCCACTTT
CDR3aa: CASTRGSNSPLHF
abundance: NA
v_gene: TRBV9
j_gene: TRBJ1-6
d_gene: NA
len: 13

CDR3nt: TGTGCCAGCAGTTTATCCCCGTACCAAGAGACCCAGTACTTC
CDR3aa: CASSLSPYQETQYF
abundance: NA
v_gene: TRBV27
j_gene: TRBJ2-5
d_gene: NA
len: 14

CDR3nt: TGCAGTGCTAGATTACAGGGGATGAACACTGAAGCTTTCTTT
CDR3aa: CSARLQGMNTEAFF
abundance: NA
v_gene: TRBV20-1
j_gene: TRBJ1-1
d_gene: TRBD1
len: 14

CDR3nt: TGCAGTGCTAGGCCCCGGGACAGAGACTACGAGCAGTACTTC
CDR3aa: CSARPRDRDYEQYF
abundance: NA
v_gene: TRBV20-1
j_gene: TRBJ2-7
d_gene: TRBD1
len: 14

CDR3nt: TGTGCTCATCTCGACAGGGCTGGAAACACCATATATTTT
CDR3aa: CAHLDRAGNTIYF
abundance: NA
v_gene: TRBV10-3
j_gene: TRBJ1-3
d_gene: TRBD1
len: 13

CDR3nt: TGTGCCAGCGCATTCGGTCTAAACACCGGGGAGCTGTTTTTT
CDR3aa: CASAFGLNTGELFF
abundance: once
v_gene: TRBV3-1
j_gene: TRBJ2-2
d_gene: NA
len: 14

CDR3nt: TGTGCCAGCAGCTTAGAGGGACAGGGAGGCTACACCTTC
CDR3aa: CASSLEGQGGYTF
abundance: few
v_gene: TRBV7-8
j_gene: TRBJ1-2
d_gene: TRBD1
len: 13

CDR3nt: TGTGCCAGTAGTATGGAAGGCAGGGGGCATTCACCCCTCCACTTT
CDR3aa: CASSMEGRGHSPLHF
abundance: few
v_gene: TRBV19
j_gene: TRBJ1-6
d_gene: TRBD1
len: 15

CDR3nt: TGTGCCATCTCGGAGGGTTCCCCAAGTGGCTACACCTTC
CDR3aa: CAISEGSPSGYTF
abundance: few
v_gene: TRBV10-3
j_gene: TRBJ1-2
d_gene: NA
len: 13

CDR3nt: TGTGCCATCAGTGAGGGAGCGGGGGTGTACAATGAGCAGTTCTTC
CDR3aa: CAISEGAGVYNEQFF
abundance: NA
v_gene: TRBV10-3
j_gene: TRBJ2-1
d_gene: TRBD2
len: 15

CDR3nt: TGTGCCAGCAGCCCCCGGGCAGGGCCCTTGGGCGACTATGGCTACACCTTC
CDR3aa: CASSPRAGPLGDYGYTF
abundance: many
v_gene: TRBV7-2
j_gene: TRBJ1-2
d_gene: NA
len: 17

CDR3nt: TGTGCCAGCACCCCGCCTGGGCAGGCCGACTTGGGGGAGCTGTTTTTT
CDR3aa: CASTPPGQADLGELFF
abundance: NA
v_gene: TRBV5-4
j_gene: TRBJ2-2
d_gene: NA
len: 16

CDR3nt: TGTGCCAGCAGTTACTCCAAAGACAGTTTCTATGGCTACACCTTC
CDR3aa: CASSYSKDSFYGYTF
abundance: few
v_gene: TRBV6-5
j_gene: TRBJ1-2
d_gene: NA
len: 15

CDR3nt: TGTGCCAGCAGCTTGGTCCGGCACCTCAGAATGGAGACCCAGTACTTC
CDR3aa: CASSLVRHLRMETQYF
abundance: NA
v_gene: TRBV5-6
j_gene: TRBJ2-5
d_gene: NA
len: 16

CDR3nt: TGTGCCAGCAGCCTCCCGCTAGCGATCGGGGAGCTGTTTTTT
CDR3aa: CASSLPLAIGELFF
abundance: few
v_gene: TRBV7-9
j_gene: TRBJ2-2
d_gene: NA
len: 14

CDR3nt: TGTGCCAGCAGCCAAATTCCGGGGTATCAGCCCCAGCATTTT
CDR3aa: CASSQIPGYQPQHF
abundance: many
v_gene: TRBV3-1
j_gene: TRBJ1-5
d_gene: NA
len: 14

CDR3nt: TGTGCCAGCAGTCCTCGGGAGGGTAGCTCCTACGAGCAGTACTTC
CDR3aa: CASSPREGSSYEQYF
abundance: NA
v_gene: TRBV7-9
j_gene: TRBJ2-7
d_gene: TRBD2
len: 15

CDR3nt: TGTGCCACCCCGGACACCGGGGAGCTGTTTTTT
CDR3aa: CATPDTGELFF
abundance: NA
v_gene: TRBV7-9
j_gene: TRBJ2-2
d_gene: NA
len: 11

CDR3nt: TGTGCCAGCAGCTTAAGGGAGAATGAGTTCTTC
CDR3aa: CASSLRENEFF
abundance: NA
v_gene: TRBV7-9
j_gene: TRBJ2-1
d_gene: NA
len: 11

CDR3nt: TGTGCCAGCAGTACTTTCGACAAGGAGGAGACCCAGTACTTC
CDR3aa: CASSTFDKEETQYF
abundance: NA
v_gene: TRBV27
j_gene: TRBJ2-5
d_gene: NA
len: 14

CDR3nt: TGTGCCAGCAGAGGCCCGCGACAGGGCTCCGGGGAGCTGTTTTTT
CDR3aa: CASRGPRQGSGELFF
abundance: many
v_gene: TRBV7-9
j_gene: TRBJ2-2
d_gene: TRBD1
len: 15

CDR3nt: TGCGCCAGCAGCCACGGACAGACCTCCTACAATGAGCAGTTCTTC
CDR3aa: CASSHGQTSYNEQFF
abundance: NA
v_gene: TRBV4-1
j_gene: TRBJ2-1
d_gene: NA
len: 15

CDR3nt: TGTGCCAGCAGTCCGCAAAGGACAGGGGAAGGGGAGCTGTTTTTT
CDR3aa: CASSPQRTGEGELFF
abundance: NA
v_gene: TRBV28
j_gene: TRBJ2-2
d_gene: TRBD1
len: 15

CDR3nt: TGTGCCAGCAGCTTAGAACGGGGGGCCGCAAACACCATATATTTT
CDR3aa: CASSLERGAANTIYF
abundance: few
v_gene: TRBV7-8
j_gene: TRBJ1-3
d_gene: NA
len: 15

CDR3nt: TGTGCCAGCAGTGAAAAAGGACAGGGTAAACACTATGGCTACACCTTC
CDR3aa: CASSEKGQGKHYGYTF
abundance: few
v_gene: TRBV2
j_gene: TRBJ1-2
d_gene: TRBD1
len: 16

CDR3nt: TGTGCCAGCAGTGAGCTTAGCGGGGGCCCGTTAGATACGCAGTATTTT
CDR3aa: CASSELSGGPLDTQYF
abundance: NA
v_gene: TRBV4-2
j_gene: TRBJ2-3
d_gene: TRBD2
len: 16

CDR3nt: TGTGCCAGTAGTATTAGCAGGGGGTCCTACAATGAGCAGTTCTTC
CDR3aa: CASSISRGSYNEQFF
abundance: few
v_gene: TRBV19
j_gene: TRBJ2-1
d_gene: TRBD1
len: 15

CDR3nt: TGTGCCAGCAGCCTCGTGACTAGCGGGGAAAACAATGAGCAGTTCTTC
CDR3aa: CASSLVTSGENNEQFF
abundance: NA
v_gene: TRBV3-1
j_gene: TRBJ2-1
d_gene: TRBD2
len: 16

CDR3nt: TGTGCCAGCAGTCAAAGACAGGGGTATTGGGAGACCCAGTACTTC
CDR3aa: CASSQRQGYWETQYF
abundance: NA
v_gene: TRBV28
j_gene: TRBJ2-5
d_gene: TRBD1
len: 15

CDR3nt: TGCGCCAGCAGTCAATCGCCGACTAGCGGCCAAGAGACCCAGTACTTC
CDR3aa: CASSQSPTSGQETQYF
abundance: NA
v_gene: TRBV23-1
j_gene: TRBJ2-5
d_gene: TRBD2
len: 16

CDR3nt: TGTGCCAGCAGCCAAGCGCAGGGGGGGGCCACTGAAGCTTTCTTT
CDR3aa: CASSQAQGGATEAFF
abundance: few
v_gene: TRBV4-2
j_gene: TRBJ1-1
d_gene: TRBD1
len: 15

CDR3nt: TGTGCCAGTAGTACCGGACTAGCGGACAATGAGCAGTTCTTC
CDR3aa: CASSTGLADNEQFF
abundance: NA
v_gene: TRBV19
j_gene: TRBJ2-1
d_gene: TRBD2
len: 14

CDR3nt: TGTGCCAGCAGTTTAATCCCAGCGAGCACAGATACGCAGTATTTT
CDR3aa: CASSLIPASTDTQYF
abundance: few
v_gene: TRBV12-3/TRBV12-4
j_gene: TRBJ2-3
d_gene: NA
len: 15

CDR3nt: TGTGCCAGCAGCTTATACCGGGACAGGGCTTATAATTCACCCCTCCACTTT
CDR3aa: CASSLYRDRAYNSPLHF
abundance: many
v_gene: TRBV7-2
j_gene: TRBJ1-6
d_gene: TRBD1
len: 17

CDR3nt: TGTGCCATCAGTGAGTCGGAGACAGGGGACACCGGGGAGCTGTTTTTT
CDR3aa: CAISESETGDTGELFF
abundance: NA
v_gene: TRBV10-3
j_gene: TRBJ2-2
d_gene: TRBD1
len: 16

CDR3nt: TGTGCCAGCAGCTCCGGAGGGGGAATCGGAGATGGCTACACCTTC
CDR3aa: CASSSGGGIGDGYTF
abundance: NA
v_gene: TRBV7-9
j_gene: TRBJ1-2
d_gene: NA
len: 15

CDR3nt: TGTGCCAGCAGTTTAATTGGGGGCAATCAGCCCCAGCATTTT
CDR3aa: CASSLIGGNQPQHF
abundance: NA
v_gene: TRBV28
j_gene: TRBJ1-5
d_gene: NA
len: 14

CDR3nt: TGCGCCAGCAGCCATGACGGGTACACCGGGGAGCTGTTTTTT
CDR3aa: CASSHDGYTGELFF
abundance: NA
v_gene: TRBV4-3
j_gene: TRBJ2-2
d_gene: NA
len: 14